This TCR beta chain appears in the sequencing data of a study of beta chain features in type 1 diabetes. Every bit of the isolated RNA underwent reverse transcription, so sequencing read expressed TCRB transcripts. The repertoire was sequenced with immunoSEQ multiplex PCR; TCRdb's copy has only in-frame clones and lacks some. This table holds roughly 400,000 clones, roughly 16% found once. Remarks on this clone: Its specificity is not known.

V was cut by 0 bases and J by 2 bases, with 8 bases left in between. Germline CDR1 and CDR2: ENHRY and SYGVKD. The CDR3 extends over 14 amino acids. Regarding the study as a whole: Among patients, naive, central memory and Treg TCRB repertoires appeared more similar than among healthy donors. Short templates might get an advantage during PCR, and this would be equal in patients and controls. In type 1 diabetes patients, VDJ junctions had fewer insertions; deletions at these junctions were more frequent.

Sorting based on CD45RO/CCR7/CD25/CD127/CD95/CD27 separated CD4+ naive, central memory, regulatory and stem cell-like memory cells. The clonotype originates from a woman aged 18-29 years in good health. Source material: naive CD4+ T cells from blood. The chain employs TRBV10-3 and TRBJ2-7; weak D call: TRBD2 (6 bases). The CDR3 DNA is TGTGCCATCAGTGAGTCGGGCGGGACCTACGAGCAGTACTTC. Its translation is CAISESGGTYEQYF.